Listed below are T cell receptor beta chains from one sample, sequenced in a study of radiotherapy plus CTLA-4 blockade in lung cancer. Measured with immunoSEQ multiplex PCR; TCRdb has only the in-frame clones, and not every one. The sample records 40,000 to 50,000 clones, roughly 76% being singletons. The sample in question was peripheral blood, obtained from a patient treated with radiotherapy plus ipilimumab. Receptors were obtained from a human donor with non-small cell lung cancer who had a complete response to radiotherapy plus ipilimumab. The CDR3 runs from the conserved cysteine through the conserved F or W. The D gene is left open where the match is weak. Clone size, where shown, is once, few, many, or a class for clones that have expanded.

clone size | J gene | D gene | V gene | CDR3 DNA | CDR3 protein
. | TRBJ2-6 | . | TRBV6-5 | TGTGCCAGCAGTTACGAGCAGGGCGTGGGGGCCAACGTCCTGACTTTC | CASSYEQGVGANVLTF
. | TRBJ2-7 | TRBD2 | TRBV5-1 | TGCGCCAGCAACCCGGGAGGGGCCTCCGAGCAGTACTTC | CASNPGGASEQYF
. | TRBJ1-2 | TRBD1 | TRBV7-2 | TGTGCCAGCAGCTTAAGTGGGACAGGCTATGGCTACACCTTC | CASSLSGTGYGYTF
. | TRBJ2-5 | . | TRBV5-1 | TGCGCCAGCAGCTTAATGGACATTTTTCAAGAGACCCAGTACTTC | CASSLMDIFQETQYF
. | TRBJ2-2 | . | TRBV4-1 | TGCGCCAGCAGCCAAGATTGGGGACTGAACACCGGGGAGCTGTTTTTT | CASSQDWGLNTGELFF
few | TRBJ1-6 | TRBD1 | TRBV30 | TGTGCCTGGCGACAGGGGTATAATTCACCCCTCCACTTT | CAWRQGYNSPLHF
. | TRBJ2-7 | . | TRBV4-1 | TGCGCCAGCAGCCAAAACAGGGATTTCTACTACGAGCAGTACTTC | CASSQNRDFYYEQYF
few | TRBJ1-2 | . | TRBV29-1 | TGCAGCGTGAAATCGGGATTGCCCCCCTATGGCTACACCTTC | CSVKSGLPPYGYTF
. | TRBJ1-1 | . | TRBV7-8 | TGTGCCAGCAGCTCCTCGCCCCGCAGGGACACTGAAGCTTTCTTT | CASSSSPRRDTEAFF
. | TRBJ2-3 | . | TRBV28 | TGTGCCAGCAGTTCCTGGATGCGGGGCCGCACAGATACGCAGTATTTT | CASSSWMRGRTDTQYF
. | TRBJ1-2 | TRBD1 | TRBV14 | TGTGCCAGCAGCCAATCCCAAAGGGGGCGAGATGGCTACACCTTC | CASSQSQRGRDGYTF
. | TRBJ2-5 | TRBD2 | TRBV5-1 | TGCGCCAGCAGCTTGAGCCCTAGCGGGGGCCGCCGGGAGACCCAGTACTTC | CASSLSPSGGRRETQYF
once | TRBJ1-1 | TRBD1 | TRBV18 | TGTGCCAGCTCCGACAGGGCAAGTTCTGAAGCTTTCTTT | CASSDRASSEAFF
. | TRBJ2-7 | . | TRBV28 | TGTGCCAGCAGTTTGGCAACCGGGTGGTACTCCTACGAGCAGTACTTC | CASSLATGWYSYEQYF
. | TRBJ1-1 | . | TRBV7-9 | TGTGCCAGCAGCTTAGCCCAGAACACTGAAGCTTTCTTT | CASSLAQNTEAFF
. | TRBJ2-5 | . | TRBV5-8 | TGTGCCAGCCGCGGCGGGGGCTATAGGGAGACCCAGTACTTC | CASRGGGYRETQYF
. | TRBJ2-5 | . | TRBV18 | TGTGCCAGCTCACCTATTGGCGGTGAAGAGACCCAGTACTTC | CASSPIGGEETQYF
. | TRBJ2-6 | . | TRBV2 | TGTGCCAGCACGGTGGAGGGAGCTCCTGGGGCCAACGTCCTGACTTTC | CASTVEGAPGANVLTF
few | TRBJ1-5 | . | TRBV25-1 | TGTGCCAGCAGTGATTCCAATAGCAATCAGCCCCAGCATTTT | CASSDSNSNQPQHF
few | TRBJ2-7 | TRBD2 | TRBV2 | TGTGCCAGCGAGTGGCTAGCGGGGGAGAACTCCTACGAGCAGTACTTC | CASEWLAGENSYEQYF
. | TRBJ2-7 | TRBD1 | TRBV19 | TGTGCCAGTAGTCGATTCGCCGGGACAGGGGTCTCCTACGAGCAGTACTTC | CASSRFAGTGVSYEQYF
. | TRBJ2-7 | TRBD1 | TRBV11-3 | TGTGCCAGCAGCCGCGGGACAGGGGCATACGAGCAGTACTTC | CASSRGTGAYEQYF
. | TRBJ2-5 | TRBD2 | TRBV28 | TGTGCCAGCAGTCTGAGCGGGATCCGGGAGACCCAGTACTTC | CASSLSGIRETQYF
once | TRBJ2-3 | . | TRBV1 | TGCACCAGCAGCTGCGGACTAGCGGGAGGAGATACGCAGTATTTT | CTSSCGLAGGDTQYF
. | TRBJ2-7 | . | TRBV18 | TGTGCCAGCTCACCAGGGGGCACCTACGAGCAGTACTTC | CASSPGGTYEQYF
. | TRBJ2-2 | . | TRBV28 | TGTGCCAGCAGCCTAGGAGGGGTTCGCGGGGAGCTGTTTTTT | CASSLGGVRGELFF
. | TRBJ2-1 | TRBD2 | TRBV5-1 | TGCGCCAGCAGCTTGGGGACTAGCGGGGGGGATGAGCAGTTCTTC | CASSLGTSGGDEQFF
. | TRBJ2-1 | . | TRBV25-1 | TGTGCCAGCAGTGCTCGGGTCGGCTCCTACAATGAGCAGTTCTTC | CASSARVGSYNEQFF
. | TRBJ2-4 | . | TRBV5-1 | TGCGCCAGCAGCTTGACGGGCGGGGTGGGGAAAAACATTCAGTACTTC | CASSLTGGVGKNIQYF
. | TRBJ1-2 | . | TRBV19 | TGTGCCAGTACGGCCCCTGACAGGCGCAACTATGGCTACACCTTC | CASTAPDRRNYGYTF
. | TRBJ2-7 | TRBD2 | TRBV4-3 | TGCGCCAGCAGCCAAGATCGGACCGGGACTAGCTTCTACGAGCAGTACTTC | CASSQDRTGTSFYEQYF
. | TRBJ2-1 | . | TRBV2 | TGTGCCAGCAGTGAGGACATCGGGAATGAGCAGTTCTTC | CASSEDIGNEQFF
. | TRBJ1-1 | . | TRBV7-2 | TGTGCCAGCAGCTTAGGGAGGGGAGGCGTTGAAGCTTTCTTT | CASSLGRGGVEAFF
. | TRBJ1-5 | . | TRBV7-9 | TGTGCCAGCAGCTTAGGGGCGGGTGAGCAGCCCCAGCATTTT | CASSLGAGEQPQHF
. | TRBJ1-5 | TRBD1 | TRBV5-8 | TGTGCCAGCAGAGCCGGGACAGGGTTGGGCCAGCCCCAGCATTTT | CASRAGTGLGQPQHF
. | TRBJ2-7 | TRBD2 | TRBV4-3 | TGCGCCAGCAGCCGACTAGCGGGAGGGTTTTACGAGCAGTACTTC | CASSRLAGGFYEQYF
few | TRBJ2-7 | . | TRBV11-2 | TGTGCCAGCAGCAGAACTAGTTTCCGGGAATACGAGCAGTACTTC | CASSRTSFREYEQYF
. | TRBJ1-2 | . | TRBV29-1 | TGCAGCGGGCGGAGGGTCAGTGGCGGCTACACCTTC | CSGRRVSGGYTF
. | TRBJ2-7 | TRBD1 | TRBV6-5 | TGTGCCAGCAGTTACCGGGACAGGGTGTACGAGCAGTACTTC | CASSYRDRVYEQYF
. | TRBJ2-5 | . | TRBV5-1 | TGCGCCAGCAGCTTGCAGGTATCGGAGACCCAGTACTTC | CASSLQVSETQYF
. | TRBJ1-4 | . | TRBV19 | TGTGCCAGTAGTATTTCTCATCGGCGGCTAACTAATGAAAAACTGTTTTTT | CASSISHRRLTNEKLFF
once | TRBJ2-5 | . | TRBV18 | TGTGCCAGCTCACCACCAAGCGGGCAAGAGACCCAGTACTTC | CASSPPSGQETQYF
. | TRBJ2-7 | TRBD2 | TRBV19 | TGTGCCAGTAGTACGGGACTAGCGGGGACCTACGAGCAGTACTTC | CASSTGLAGTYEQYF
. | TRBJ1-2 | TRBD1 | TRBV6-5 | TGTGCCAGCAGTCCGGGACAGGTCTACGGCTACACCTTC | CASSPGQVYGYTF
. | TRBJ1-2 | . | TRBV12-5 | TGTGCTAGTGGCTTCTTTACGGGACTCCCAAGGCCGCGGGGCTACACCTTC | CASGFFTGLPRPRGYTF
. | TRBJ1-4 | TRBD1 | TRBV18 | TGTGCCAGCTCACCTGGGACAGGGGGTGGAGAAAAACTGTTTTTT | CASSPGTGGGEKLFF
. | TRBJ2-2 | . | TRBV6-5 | TGTGCCAGCAGGCAGGACACTTTCACCGGGGAGCTGTTTTTT | CASRQDTFTGELFF